This section outlines one T cell receptor beta chain sequence together with its context. Other DNA variants within this sample encode the same CDR3. This CDR3 is built from 12 residues. From germline, CDR1 is MNHEY and CDR2 SMNVEV (reference sequence). The V end was cut by 6 bases, the J end by 2 bases, with 5 bases between. Using immunoSEQ multiplex PCR, the repertoire was profiled, and TCRdb retains in-frame clones only, with some absent. The sample has more than 60,000 clones; approximately 92% are singletons. This sample stems from a study of OX40 agonist ivuxolimab in advanced cancers. Specimen: CD4+ or CD8+ T cells sorted from blood, collected in a trial of the OX40 agonist ivuxolimab. The chain has TRBV27 and TRBJ1-5; unclear D gene. The receptor was isolated from an adult with an advanced solid tumor such as melanoma, head and neck, liver or kidney cancer. The DNA for the CDR3 is TGTGCCAGCAGGCGAGGCAATCAGCCCCAGCATTTT. Its translation: CASRRGNQPQHF.